Following are 20 T cell receptor beta chains from one sample sequenced in a study of blood T cell repertoires in COVID-19. Measured with immunoSEQ multiplex PCR; TCRdb has only the in-frame clones, and not every one. This table has a few hundred thousand clones, 90% appearing once. The sequenced material came from PBMCs or T cells enriched from blood (not recorded which). Receptors originate from a woman aged 18 to 35 with acute COVID-19.

This chain links TRBV19 with TRBJ2-2, with a tentative D call TRBD2 (5 bases). This CDR3 is 14 amino acids long. Germline V gene sequence: CDR1 LNHDA, CDR2 SQIVND (reference sequence). Deletions cut 4 bases from V and 3 bases from J, with 9 bases between. The CDR3 here is CASSRGEDTGELFF. The CDR3 bases are TGTGCCAGTAGTAGGGGAGAGGACACCGGGGAGCTGTTTTTT.

The V gene is TRBV19, the J gene TRBJ2-2; D might be TRBD2 (5 bases). Germline V lookup: CDR1 LNHDA, CDR2 SQIVND (reference sequence). CDR3 length: 15 amino acids. V was pared by 2 bases and J by 3 bases, with 10 bases between. CDR3 sequence reads: CASSISGLYTGELFF. The CDR3 DNA follows: TGTGCCAGTAGTATATCGGGGTTGTACACCGGGGAGCTGTTTTTT.

V and J are TRBV30 and TRBJ2-1; 11 bases line up with TRBD2. The J segment lost 13 bases and the V segment lost 1 base, leaving 12 bases of the junction unmatched. The CDR3 has 15 residues. Germline V gene data show CDR1 as GTSNPN and CDR2 as SVGIG (reference sequence). As DNA, the CDR3 is TGTGCCTGGAGTGAGCTAGCGGGAGGCCAGGCCGGTCAGTTCTTC. This gives the protein CAWSELAGGQAGQFF.

The CDR3 sequence is CASRTGLAGIYNEQFF. CDR3 nucleotides: TGTGCCAGCAGGACGGGACTAGCGGGGATCTACAATGAGCAGTTCTTC. This rearrangement joins TRBV28 to TRBJ2-1; 13 nucleotides agree with TRBD2. The CDR3 is made up of 16 amino acids. Germline V gives CDR1 MDHEN, CDR2 SYDVKM. V lost 6 bases, J lost 3 bases, and 5 bases stayed unmatched.

J is TRBJ1-1 and V is TRBV12-3 or TRBV12-4; a possible D gene is TRBD1 (6 bases). The V end lost 0 bases, the J end lost 8 bases, and 10 bases lay between the germline ends. This CDR3 contains 13 residues. The chain's CDR3 is CASSLALRGEAFF. In DNA, the CDR3 is TGTGCCAGCAGTTTAGCGCTAAGGGGGGAAGCTTTCTTT.

This clone has just a few counts. The chain couples TRBV18 to TRBJ2-7; TRBD2 is a possible D gene (5 bases). The V end was cut by 3 bases, the J end by 3 bases, with 21 bases between. This CDR3 is 17 amino acids long. The germline gives CDR1 KGHSH, CDR2 LQKENI. The CDR3, as DNA: TGTGCCAGCTCACCCATTACGGGCTCGAGGGTGAGCTACGAGCAGTACTTC. This encodes CASSPITGSRVSYEQYF.

This sequence joins TRBV28 and TRBJ1-1; 10 bases are a match to TRBD1. The length of the CDR3 is 16 residues. CDR1 and CDR2 (germline): MDHEN, SYDVKM. Trimming took 6 bases from V and 2 from J; bases not matched to a gene: 9. CDR3 bases: TGTGCCAGCAGCCTGGGACAGGGGATGGCTAACACTGAAGCTTTCTTT. It codes for CASSLGQGMANTEAFF.

The chain combines TRBV15 with TRBJ2-1, with TRBD2 identical over 8 bases. This CDR3 is built from 15 residues. Germline V gives CDR1 LNHNV, CDR2 YYDKDF (reference sequence). The V gene end was trimmed by 3 bases and the J gene end by 2 bases; junction bases not matched to a gene: 3. CDR3 region: CATSSGSGTYNEQFF. The DNA of the CDR3 is TGTGCCACCAGCAGCGGTAGCGGGACCTACAATGAGCAGTTCTTC. The full variable domain, its missing parts supplied by reference TRBV15 and TRBJ2-1, is DAMVIQNPRYQVTQFGKPVTLSCSQTLNHNVMYWYQQKSSQAPKLLFHYYDKDFNNEADTPDNFQSRRPNTSFCFLDIRSPGLGDTAMYLCATSSGSGTYNEQFFGPGTRLTVL.

In its sample, this clone was seen a few times. The J gene is TRBJ2-7, the V gene TRBV7-9; TRBD2 agrees at 9 bases. Germline CDR1 is SEHNR and CDR2 is FQNEAQ (reference sequence). The V segment lost 1 base and the J segment 1 base; nucleotides outside the gene matches: 2. CDR3 length: 15 amino acids. CDR3 in DNA: TGTGCCAGCAGCTTAGAAGCGGGAGGTTCCTACGAGCAGTACTTC. Its protein product is CASSLEAGGSYEQYF.

This chain joins TRBV3-1 (or the pseudogene TRBV3-2) and TRBJ2-1; perhaps TRBD2 as D (5 bases). V was shortened by 3 bases and J by 2 bases, with 17 bases between the two germline ends. This CDR3 is 17 amino acids long. Looked up from germline, CDR1 is LGHDT and CDR2 is YNNKEL (reference sequence). CDR3 loop: CASSHEGVSRPYNEQFF. In nucleotides, the CDR3 is TGTGCCAGCAGCCACGAGGGTGTCTCTAGGCCCTACAATGAGCAGTTCTTC.

This clone was recorded once. The chain is built from TRBV18 and TRBJ2-3; possible D gene TRBD1, 6 bases. Trimming left V 6 bases short and J 2 bases short, with 15 bases between. The CDR3 runs to 15 residues. Germline V gene lookup returns CDR1 KGHSH and CDR2 LQKENI. CDR3 loop: CASSDRTLHTDTQYF. Here the CDR3 DNA reads TGTGCCAGCTCCGACAGGACACTTCACACAGATACGCAGTATTTT. The complete variable domain, with remaining parts taken from reference TRBV18 and TRBJ2-3, reads NAGVMQNPRHLVRRRGQEARLRCSPMKGHSHVYWYRQLPEEGLKFMVYLQKENIIDESGMPKERFSAEFPKEGPSILRIQQVVRGDSAAYFCASSDRTLHTDTQYFGPGTRLTVL.

The CDR3 DNA reads TGCACCAGCAGCCAGGCTAGCGGGAGATTGAAGGCCAAAAACATTCAGTACTTC. It encodes CTSSQASGRLKAKNIQYF. V usage is TRBV1 and J usage is TRBJ2-4; no check of the table's D call, TRBD2, against the DNA was made. TRBV1 is a pseudogene segment. CDR3 size: 18 residues.

V usage is TRBV2 and J usage is TRBJ2-5; 9 bases map to TRBD2. Trimming cost V 5 bases and J 5 bases; bases outside gene matches: 9. This CDR3 has 15 amino acids. Germline V gives CDR1 SNHLY, CDR2 FYNNEI. This CDR3 reads CASSQSGRTYETQYF. The CDR3 DNA is TGTGCCAGCAGTCAAAGCGGGAGGACCTACGAGACCCAGTACTTC.

The chain is built from TRBV27 and TRBJ1-2; D is undetermined. Germline CDR1 MNHEY, CDR2 SMNVEV (reference sequence). V lost 5 bases, J lost 5 bases, and 27 bases lay in between. The CDR3 sequence is 18 residues long. The CDR3 here is CASSTRGGLPSGLYGYTF. The CDR3 nucleotides are TGTGCCAGCAGTACCCGGGGAGGGCTCCCTTCGGGATTGTATGGCTACACCTTC.

As for this clone: The sample holds other DNA sequences that translate to the same CDR3. This chain uses TRBV19 with TRBJ1-5; D is unclear. The germline CDR1 and CDR2 sequences are LNHDA and SQIVND (reference sequence). V lost 3 bases and J 0 bases, leaving 6 bases between the germline ends. The CDR3 has 14 residues. CDR3 nucleotide sequence: TGTGCCAGTAGTATTCGGGATAGCAATCAGCCCCAGCATTTT. Its protein is CASSIRDSNQPQHF. Drawing the rest from reference TRBV19 and TRBJ1-5, the complete variable domain is DGGITQSPKYLFRKEGQNVTLSCEQNLNHDAMYWYRQDPGQGLRLIYYSQIVNDFQKGDIAEGYSVSREKKESFPLTVTSAQKNPTAFYLCASSIRDSNQPQHFGDGTRLSIL.

Concerning this clone: Other DNA sequences within the sample encode an identical CDR3. This chain links TRBV18 with TRBJ2-1; 10 bases fit TRBD2. Germline loops: CDR1 KGHSH, CDR2 LQKENI. The J segment lost 0 bases and the V segment lost 6 bases, leaving 8 bases of the junction unmatched. The CDR3 sequence is 17 residues long. The DNA of the CDR3 is TGTGCCAGCTCCCCTCGAGGACTAGCGGTCTCCTACAATGAGCAGTTCTTC. Its translation: CASSPRGLAVSYNEQFF.

The chain is built from TRBV19 and TRBJ2-1, with 11 bases identical to TRBD2. This CDR3 has 15 amino acids. The germline V gene has CDR1 LNHDA and CDR2 SQIVND (reference sequence). V dropped 7 bases and J dropped 6; count of bases not matched to a gene: 8. This CDR3 reads CASISGRAGGNEQFF. For the CDR3, the DNA is TGTGCCAGTATTAGCGGGAGGGCTGGTGGCAATGAGCAGTTCTTC.

This rearrangement joins TRBV27 to TRBJ2-5; 9 bases map to TRBD2. Germline-derived CDR1 and CDR2 are MNHEY and SMNVEV (reference sequence). The CDR3 runs 16 residues. Trimming cost V 5 bases and J 4 bases; bases outside gene matches: 11. Here the CDR3 reads CASSPHDLRGGETQYF. The CDR3 nucleotides are TGTGCCAGCAGTCCCCATGACTTGCGGGGGGGAGAGACCCAGTACTTC.

V usage is TRBV7-2 and J usage is TRBJ1-5; D possibly corresponds to TRBD1 (5 bases). CDR1 SGHTA and CDR2 FQGNSA come from the germline V gene. This CDR3 region has 15 residues. V was trimmed by 5 bases and J by 0 bases, leaving 11 bases between them. The CDR3 coding sequence is TGTGCCAGCAGCCCCCGGACAAATAGCAATCAGCCCCAGCATTTT. It codes for CASSPRTNSNQPQHF.

In nucleotides, the CDR3 is TGTGCCAGCAGTGATGTGGGGCGAGTCACCGGGGAGCTGTTTTTT. Translation gives CASSDVGRVTGELFF. The rearrangement joins TRBV6-1 to TRBJ2-2; D is possibly TRBD1 (5 bases). Trimming left V 3 bases short and J 4 bases short, with 12 bases between. The length of the CDR3 is 15 residues. Germline CDR1 and CDR2: MNHNS and SASEGT.